This TCR beta chain appears in the sequencing data of a study of blood T cell repertoires in COVID-19. Study-wide context: PBMCs, B-cell-depleted T cells, or T cells were the source of the cDNA or gDNA that made up the material.

A few counts support this clone. Other DNA sequences of this sample code for an identical CDR3. V shed 5 bases and J shed 8 bases, with 15 bases lying between them. The CDR3 is 14 amino acids. Looked up from germline, CDR1 is SGHTA and CDR2 is FQGTGA. The assay was immunoSEQ multiplex PCR, and TCRdb's table has in-frame clones only and misses some. The data hold about 160,000 clones, with less than 85% observed a single time. This TCR came from a woman aged 60-75 years with COVID-19, enrolled during active disease. V usage is TRBV7-3 and J usage is TRBJ2-2; D may be TRBD1 (5 bases). The sequencing input was peripheral blood. The chain's CDR3 is CASSLSRGGGELFF. CDR3 in DNA: TGTGCCAGCAGCCTGTCTAGGGGTGGTGGGGAGCTGTTTTTT.